A selection of T cell receptor beta chains follows, all from one sample in a study of spatial heterogeneity in lung cancer. Each CDR3 protein gets one entry after TCRdb re-called the 5' RACE reads with MiXCR. The table lists about 30,000 distinct CDR3 sequences, around 8.4% of them singletons, with 36% in the top ten. Specimen: PBMCs, collected at surgery. The receptors were sampled from a female donor with early-stage non-small cell lung cancer. CDR3s include the opening cysteine and the closing phenylalanine or tryptophan. D genes are given only for firm matches. The size field is filled for only some rows; it gives once, few, many or a size class.

abundance,v_gene,len,j_gene,d_gene,CDR3nt,CDR3aa
many,TRBV12-3/TRBV12-4,14,TRBJ2-5,.,TGTGCCAGCAGTTCGGGACATGGGGGGCAAACCCAGTACTTC,CASSSGHGGQTQYF
many,TRBV11-2,16,TRBJ2-1,TRBD2,TGTGCCAGCAGGCGGGGGGCGGGAGGCCGATACAATGAGCAGTTCTTC,CASRRGAGGRYNEQFF
.,TRBV24-1,15,TRBJ1-5,.,TGTGCCACCAGTGAGGGACGGTTTAGCAATCAGCCCCAGCATTTT,CATSEGRFSNQPQHF
many,TRBV28,15,TRBJ2-1,TRBD2,TGTGCCAGCAGTTTATTGACTAGCGGGAGAAATGAGCAGTTCTTC,CASSLLTSGRNEQFF
.,TRBV27,18,TRBJ2-5,TRBD1,TGTGCCAGCAGACAAGGACAGGGGAAGCGACTCGAAAGAGAGACCCAGTACTTC,CASRQGQGKRLERETQYF
many,TRBV5-4,13,TRBJ1-2,.,TGTGCCAGCAGCTCACAGGCTAACTATGGCTACACCTTC,CASSSQANYGYTF
many,TRBV3-1,13,TRBJ1-6,.,TGTGCCAGCATCGGGGGATATAATTCACCCCTCCACTTT,CASIGGYNSPLHF
few,TRBV27,16,TRBJ2-7,.,TGTGCCAGCAGTTTATCTCCCTCGGCAGGTTACTACGAGCAGTACTTC,CASSLSPSAGYYEQYF
many,TRBV15,14,TRBJ1-6,.,TGTGCCACCAGCAGAGATCAGGGAGGTTCACCCCTCCACTTT,CATSRDQGGSPLHF
few,TRBV27,16,TRBJ2-5,TRBD2,TGTGCCAGCAGTTCTGGACTAGCGGGAGGTTTCGAGACCCAGTACTTC,CASSSGLAGGFETQYF
many,TRBV15,14,TRBJ2-5,.,TGTGCCACCAGCAGAGGGTCGGGGAGAGAGACCCAGTACTTC,CATSRGSGRETQYF
many,TRBV2,12,TRBJ1-2,TRBD1,TGTGCCAGCAGTACAGGGGTTCATGGCTACACCTTC,CASSTGVHGYTF
many,TRBV28,14,TRBJ2-3,.,TGTGCCAGCAGTTTTGTGGCGGGCACAGATACGCAGTATTTT,CASSFVAGTDTQYF
many,TRBV5-1,13,TRBJ2-5,.,TGCGCCAGCAGACCGGGAAGTCAAGAGACCCAGTACTTC,CASRPGSQETQYF
many,TRBV7-2,15,TRBJ2-1,.,TGTGCCAGCAGCTCCCGACTAGGTTACAGCAATGAGCAGTTCTTC,CASSSRLGYSNEQFF
few,TRBV7-8,16,TRBJ2-3,TRBD2,TGTGCCAGCAGCTTAGGGCTGGGGGAGGGCCTTCATACGCAGTATTTT,CASSLGLGEGLHTQYF
many,TRBV18,12,TRBJ2-4,.,TGTGCCAGCTCACTCCGTGGCGTCATTCAGTACTTC,CASSLRGVIQYF
many,TRBV29-1,12,TRBJ2-1,.,TGCAGCGTTGAAGTTGCAGGGAATGAGCAGTTCTTC,CSVEVAGNEQFF
.,TRBV6-2/TRBV6-3,14,TRBJ2-3,.,TGTGCCAGCAGCAACAGGGACAACACAGATACGCAGTATTTT,CASSNRDNTDTQYF
many,TRBV2,14,TRBJ1-2,.,TGTGCCAGCATCCCATCCCCGACAGCTAGTGGCTACACCTTC,CASIPSPTASGYTF
few,TRBV19,15,TRBJ1-2,.,TGTGCCAGTAGTTGGTCAGGGTATAAACTGATGGGCTACACCTTC,CASSWSGYKLMGYTF
.,TRBV2,17,TRBJ2-1,.,TGTGCCAGCAGTTATTCTCCTCTTCAACTCCTTGGGAATGAGCAGTTCTTC,CASSYSPLQLLGNEQFF
many,TRBV6-6,14,TRBJ2-7,.,TGTGCCAGCAGGCTCCTACGAGGTCCGTACGAGCAGTACTTC,CASRLLRGPYEQYF
many,TRBV14,16,TRBJ2-1,TRBD2,TGTGCCAGCAGCCAAGTAGGCGGGAGGATTTACAATGAGCAGTTCTTC,CASSQVGGRIYNEQFF
many,TRBV7-9,17,TRBJ1-2,.,TGTGCCCTCGACGGGGCCCAACAGGGACGGAGTAGTTATGGCTACACCTTC,CALDGAQQGRSSYGYTF
.,TRBV5-1,15,TRBJ2-7,TRBD2,TGCGCCAGCAGCTCAACCGGGACTAGGGGCTACGAGCAGTACTTC,CASSSTGTRGYEQYF
many,TRBV7-3,13,TRBJ2-2,.,TGTGCCAGCAGCTTAACAGTCACCGGGGAGCTGTTTTTT,CASSLTVTGELFF
once,TRBV7-8,15,TRBJ2-7,.,TGTGCCAGCAATAATCGTACGAGCGTTACCTACGAGCAGTACTTC,CASNNRTSVTYEQYF
.,TRBV3-1,14,TRBJ2-2,.,TGTGCCAGCAGCCAAGCCGCGAACACCGGGGAGCTGTTTTTT,CASSQAANTGELFF
many,TRBV9,13,TRBJ2-7,.,TGTGCCAGCAGCGTAGAGCCAACGGGAGAGCAGTACTTC,CASSVEPTGEQYF
many,TRBV9,16,TRBJ2-1,.,TGTGCCAGCAGCGCAGGGGCCCGACTATCCTACAATGAGCAGTTCTTC,CASSAGARLSYNEQFF
.,TRBV7-2,13,TRBJ1-6,.,TGTGCCAGCAGCCCCCAAGGGCACTCACCCCTCCACTTT,CASSPQGHSPLHF
.,TRBV7-2,15,TRBJ1-2,TRBD1,TGTGCCAGCAGGCCTGACAGGGGGGCAAACTATGGCTACACCTTC,CASRPDRGANYGYTF
few,TRBV28,14,TRBJ1-2,.,TGTGCCAGCAGAGGAGAAGGGGCTCACTATGGCTACACCTTC,CASRGEGAHYGYTF
few,TRBV12-3/TRBV12-4,15,TRBJ2-3,.,TGTGCCAGCAGTTTAACCGGGGGCCGCACAGATACGCAGTATTTT,CASSLTGGRTDTQYF
.,TRBV10-3,15,TRBJ1-1,TRBD1,TGTGCCATCAGTCCATCAGGGGGTTCGGTCACTGAAGCTTTCTTT,CAISPSGGSVTEAFF
many,TRBV2,13,TRBJ2-7,.,TGTGCCAGCAGAGGACCGTTCTCCTACGAGCAGTACTTC,CASRGPFSYEQYF
.,TRBV6-2/TRBV6-3,11,TRBJ1-5,.,TGTGCCAGCAGTCACTTCGGGCCCCAGCATTTT,CASSHFGPQHF
many,TRBV7-2,12,TRBJ2-1,.,TGTGCCAGCAGCTTACTTCCTTATCCGCAGTTCTTC,CASSLLPYPQFF
.,TRBV5-1,14,TRBJ2-5,TRBD1,TGCGCCAGCAGCCCTGGACAGGCGGTCGAGACCCAGTACTTC,CASSPGQAVETQYF
.,TRBV5-1,16,TRBJ1-1,TRBD1,TGCGCCAGCAGCAGACGACAGGGGGCGCCGGACACTGAAGCTTTCTTT,CASSRRQGAPDTEAFF
many,TRBV20-1,14,TRBJ2-3,.,TGCAGTGCTAGTCGTGAGGGTGGAACAGATACGCAGTATTTT,CSASREGGTDTQYF
many,TRBV10-3,17,TRBJ1-5,.,TGTGCCATCAGTGACGGGCGGGTAGGGGGAGGCAATCAGCCCCAGCATTTT,CAISDGRVGGGNQPQHF
.,TRBV28,14,TRBJ2-2,TRBD2,TGTGCCAGCTCCGGACTAGCGGGAGTAGGGGAGCTGTTTTTT,CASSGLAGVGELFF
.,TRBV5-1,16,TRBJ2-1,TRBD2,TGCGCCAGCAGCTTGGCCCTGGCGGGAGTAGTGGGTGAGCAGTTCTTC,CASSLALAGVVGEQFF
many,TRBV29-1,14,TRBJ2-5,TRBD2,TGCAGCGTCGGACTAGCGGGAGGACAAGAGACCCAGTACTTC,CSVGLAGGQETQYF
many,TRBV6-2/TRBV6-3,14,TRBJ2-1,.,TGTGCCACCTTAGGACTGGGGGGCTACAATGAGCAGTTCTTC,CATLGLGGYNEQFF
few,TRBV6-2/TRBV6-3,13,TRBJ1-2,TRBD1,TGTGCCAGCAGGCCGGACAGGCGGGGTGGCTACACCTTC,CASRPDRRGGYTF
many,TRBV7-9,14,TRBJ1-4,TRBD1,TGTGCCAGCAGCTTAGGACAGGGTTTAGAAAAACTGTTTTTT,CASSLGQGLEKLFF
many,TRBV23-1,18,TRBJ2-7,TRBD1,TGCGCCAGCAGTCGCTCAAATTATCCGGGACAGGGGACCTACGAGCAGTACTTC,CASSRSNYPGQGTYEQYF
many,TRBV4-2,14,TRBJ2-3,.,TGTGCCAGCAGCCAAGTCACAAATCCCGGTACGCAGTATTTT,CASSQVTNPGTQYF
few,TRBV12-3/TRBV12-4,14,TRBJ2-5,TRBD1,TGTGCCAGCAGTCGACAGGGGGCGAAGGAGACCCAGTACTTC,CASSRQGAKETQYF
few,TRBV21-1,18,TRBJ2-2,.,TGTGCCAGCAGCTATCTTCTGGGGACAGGGGGTAAAACCGGGGAGCTGTTTTTT,CASSYLLGTGGKTGELFF
few,TRBV5-4,16,TRBJ2-5,.,TGTGCCAGCAGCTCCCTGGAGGGAGCTAGCCGAGAGACCCAGTACTTC,CASSSLEGASRETQYF